These 7 T cell receptor beta chains were sequenced from one sample in a study of human thymus T cells. TCRdb keeps only in-frame clones here, not all; method: immunoSEQ multiplex PCR. This sample has roughly 77,000 clones, with 95% found just once. Resections from corrective heart surgery provided thymus tissue. Input material: thymus tissue. Receptor source: a girl less than two years old with a congenital heart defect but otherwise immunologically healthy.

This clone appeared a single time. V gene TRBV6-5 combines with J gene TRBJ2-7; the D is unclear. V was trimmed by 7 bases and J by 5 bases, leaving 9 bases between them. Looked up from germline, CDR1 is MNHEY and CDR2 is SVGAGI. CDR3 size: 11 residues. DNA for the CDR3: TGTGCCAGCAAAAATCGTCACGAGCAGTACTTC. Translation: CASKNRHEQYF.

The gene calls are TRBV4-1 and TRBJ2-3, with D possibly matching TRBD1 (6 bases). This CDR3 is 16 amino acids long. V shed 3 bases and J shed 5 bases, with 18 bases lying between them. Germline CDR1 and CDR2: MGHRA and YSYEKL. CDR3: CASSQDSSGGGDTQYF. DNA of the CDR3: TGCGCCAGCAGCCAGGACAGCTCCGGAGGTGGAGATACGCAGTATTTT.

This chain connects TRBV2 to TRBJ2-3, with 7 bases identical to TRBD1. V lost 6 bases to trimming and J lost 2 bases; unmatched junction nucleotides: 5. The germline V gene encodes CDR1 SNHLY and CDR2 FYNNEI. The CDR3 spans 14 residues. The DNA for the CDR3 is TGTGCCAGCAGGGCGGACAGGACCACAGATACGCAGTATTTT. It yields the protein CASRADRTTDTQYF.

The chain carries TRBV2 and TRBJ1-4; D is perhaps TRBD1 (6 bases). The V end lost 7 bases, the J end lost 7 bases, and 13 bases lay between the germline ends. Germline V gene lookup returns CDR1 SNHLY and CDR2 FYNNEI. The CDR3 is made up of 13 amino acids. DNA for the CDR3: TGTGCCAGCATGAGGGGGAAGGGTGAAAAACTGTTTTTT. Translation gives CASMRGKGEKLFF.

The rearrangement joins TRBV28 to TRBJ2-2, with 9 bases lining up with TRBD1. The germline CDR1 and CDR2 sequences are MDHEN and SYDVKM. The CDR3 consists of 16 residues. V shed 6 bases, J shed 1 base, and the junction held 6 bases outside the gene matches. The CDR3 loop is CASRSPGQGNTGELFF. CDR3 DNA sequence: TGTGCCAGCAGGTCCCCGGGACAGGGGAACACCGGGGAGCTGTTTTTT.

The chain is built from TRBV7-9 and TRBJ2-5; D is perhaps TRBD2 (6 bases). Trimming cost V 10 bases and J 8 bases, with 23 bases left between them. The CDR3 has 14 amino acids. The germline gives CDR1 SEHNR, CDR2 FQNEAQ (reference sequence). CDR3: CATSPQKAGGTQYF. The DNA for the CDR3 is TGTGCCACCAGTCCCCAAAAGGCCGGGGGAACCCAGTACTTC.

The rearrangement joins TRBV19 to TRBJ1-6; tentatively, D is TRBD1 (5 bases). The CDR3 extends over 15 amino acids. Germline V gene sequence: CDR1 LNHDA, CDR2 SQIVND (reference sequence). Trimming shortened V by 6 bases and J by 9 bases, and 18 bases separated the two germline ends. CDR3 protein: CASSPGTKNISPLHF. CDR3 bases: TGTGCCAGTAGCCCCGGGACCAAGAACATTTCACCCCTCCACTTT.